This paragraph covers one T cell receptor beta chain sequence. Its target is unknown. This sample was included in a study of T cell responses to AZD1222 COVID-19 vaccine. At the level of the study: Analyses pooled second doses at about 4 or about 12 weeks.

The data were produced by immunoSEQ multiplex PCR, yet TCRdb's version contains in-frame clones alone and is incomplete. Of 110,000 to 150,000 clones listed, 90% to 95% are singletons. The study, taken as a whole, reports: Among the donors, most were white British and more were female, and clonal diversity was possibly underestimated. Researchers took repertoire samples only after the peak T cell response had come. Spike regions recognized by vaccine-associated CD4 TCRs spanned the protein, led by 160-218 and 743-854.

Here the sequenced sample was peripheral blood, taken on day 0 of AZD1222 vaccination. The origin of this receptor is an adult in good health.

DNA of the CDR3: TGTGCCATCCGGGACAGGGAGGGGATTACTTCACCCCTCCACTTT. This gives the protein CAIRDREGITSPLHF. V usage is TRBV10-3 and J usage is TRBJ1-6, with 9 positions matching TRBD1. This CDR3 contains 15 residues. Trimming removed 8 bases from V and 9 bases from J; junction bases left unmatched: 11. Germline CDR1 and CDR2: ENHRY and SYGVKD.